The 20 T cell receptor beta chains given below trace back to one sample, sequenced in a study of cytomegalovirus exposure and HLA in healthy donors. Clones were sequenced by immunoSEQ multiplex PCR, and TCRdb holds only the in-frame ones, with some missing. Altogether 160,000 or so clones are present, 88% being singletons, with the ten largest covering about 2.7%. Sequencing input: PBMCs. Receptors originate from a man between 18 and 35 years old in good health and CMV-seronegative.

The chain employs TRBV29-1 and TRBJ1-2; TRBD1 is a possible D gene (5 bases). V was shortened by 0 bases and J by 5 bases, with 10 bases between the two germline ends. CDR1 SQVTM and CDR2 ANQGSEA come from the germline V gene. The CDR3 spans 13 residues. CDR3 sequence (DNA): TGCAGCGTTGAAGAGGGGGGGGTTTATGGCTACACCTTC. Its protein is CSVEEGGVYGYTF.

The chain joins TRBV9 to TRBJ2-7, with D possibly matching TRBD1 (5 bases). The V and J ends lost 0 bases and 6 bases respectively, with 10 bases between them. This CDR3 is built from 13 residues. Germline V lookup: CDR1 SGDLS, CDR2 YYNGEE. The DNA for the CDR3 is TGTGCCAGCAGCGTAGGTACAGGCTCCGAGCAGTACTTC. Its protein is CASSVGTGSEQYF.

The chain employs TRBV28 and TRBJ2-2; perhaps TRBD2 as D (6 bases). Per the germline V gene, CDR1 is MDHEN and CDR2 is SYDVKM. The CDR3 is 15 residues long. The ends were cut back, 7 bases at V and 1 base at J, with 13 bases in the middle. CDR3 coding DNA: TGTGCCAGCACCGTAGCGGCGATGAACACCGGGGAGCTGTTTTTT. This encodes CASTVAAMNTGELFF.

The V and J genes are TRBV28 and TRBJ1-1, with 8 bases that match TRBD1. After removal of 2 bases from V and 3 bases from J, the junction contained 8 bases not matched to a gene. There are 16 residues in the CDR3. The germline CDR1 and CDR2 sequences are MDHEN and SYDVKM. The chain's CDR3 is CASSLEGGDRYTEAFF. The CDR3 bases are TGTGCCAGCAGTTTAGAGGGGGGGGACAGGTACACTGAAGCTTTCTTT.

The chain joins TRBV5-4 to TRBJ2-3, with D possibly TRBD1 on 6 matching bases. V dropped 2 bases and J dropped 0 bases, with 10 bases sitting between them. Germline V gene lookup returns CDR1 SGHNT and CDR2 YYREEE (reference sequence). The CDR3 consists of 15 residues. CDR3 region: CASSLGQFSTDTQYF. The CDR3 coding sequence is TGTGCCAGCAGCTTAGGACAGTTTAGCACAGATACGCAGTATTTT.

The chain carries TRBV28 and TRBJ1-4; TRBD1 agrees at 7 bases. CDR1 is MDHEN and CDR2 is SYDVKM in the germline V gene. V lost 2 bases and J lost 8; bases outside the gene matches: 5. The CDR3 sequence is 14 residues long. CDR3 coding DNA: TGTGCCAGCAGTTTACAGGACAGGCTCGAAAAACTGTTTTTT. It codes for CASSLQDRLEKLFF.

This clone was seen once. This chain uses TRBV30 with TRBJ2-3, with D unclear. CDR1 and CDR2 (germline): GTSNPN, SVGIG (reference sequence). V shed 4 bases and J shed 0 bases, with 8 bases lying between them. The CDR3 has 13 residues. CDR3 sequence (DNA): TGTGCCTGGAAACGGTCTAGCACAGATACGCAGTATTTT. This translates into CAWKRSSTDTQYF.

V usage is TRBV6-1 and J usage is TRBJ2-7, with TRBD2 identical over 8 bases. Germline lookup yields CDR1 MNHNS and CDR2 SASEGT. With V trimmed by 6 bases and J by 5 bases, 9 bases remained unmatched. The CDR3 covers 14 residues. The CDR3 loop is CASSPGRVGDEQYV. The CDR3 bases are TGTGCCAGCAGCCCCGGGAGGGTTGGCGACGAGCAGTACGTC.

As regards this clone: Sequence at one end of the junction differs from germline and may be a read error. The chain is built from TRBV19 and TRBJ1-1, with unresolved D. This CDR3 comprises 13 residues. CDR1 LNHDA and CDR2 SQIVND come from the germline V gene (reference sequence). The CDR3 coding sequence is TGTGCCAGTAGTCCTACATGGAGCACTAAAGCTTTCTTT. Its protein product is CASSPTWSTKAFF.

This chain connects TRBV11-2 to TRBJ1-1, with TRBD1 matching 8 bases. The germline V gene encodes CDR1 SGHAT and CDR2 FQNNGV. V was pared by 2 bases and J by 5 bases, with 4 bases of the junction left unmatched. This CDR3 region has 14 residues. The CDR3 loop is CASSLTGGLTEAFF. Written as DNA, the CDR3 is TGTGCCAGCAGCTTAACAGGGGGTTTGACTGAAGCTTTCTTT. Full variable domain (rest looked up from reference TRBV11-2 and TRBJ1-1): EAGVAQSPRYKIIEKRQSVAFWCNPISGHATLYWYQQILGQGPKLLIQFQNNGVVDDSQLPKDRFSAERLKGVDSTLKIQPAKLEDSAVYLCASSLTGGLTEAFFGQGTRLTVV.

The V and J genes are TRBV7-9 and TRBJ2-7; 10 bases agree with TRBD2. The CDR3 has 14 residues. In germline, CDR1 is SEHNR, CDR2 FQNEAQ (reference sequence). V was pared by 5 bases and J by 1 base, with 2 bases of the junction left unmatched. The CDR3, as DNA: TGTGCCAGCAGCCGGACTAGCGGATCCTACGAGCAGTACTTC. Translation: CASSRTSGSYEQYF.

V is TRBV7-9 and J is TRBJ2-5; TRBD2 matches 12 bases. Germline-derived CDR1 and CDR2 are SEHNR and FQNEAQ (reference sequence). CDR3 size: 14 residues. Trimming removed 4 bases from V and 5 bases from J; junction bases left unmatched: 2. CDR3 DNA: TGTGCCAGCAGCTCCGGGACTAGCGGGGAGACCCAGTACTTC. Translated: CASSSGTSGETQYF.

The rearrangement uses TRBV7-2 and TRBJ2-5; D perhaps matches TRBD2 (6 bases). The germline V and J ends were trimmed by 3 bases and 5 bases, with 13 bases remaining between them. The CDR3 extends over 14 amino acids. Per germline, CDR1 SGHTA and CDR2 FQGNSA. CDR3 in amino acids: CASSFTGVGETQYF. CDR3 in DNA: TGTGCCAGCAGCTTTACGGGAGTGGGGGAGACCCAGTACTTC.

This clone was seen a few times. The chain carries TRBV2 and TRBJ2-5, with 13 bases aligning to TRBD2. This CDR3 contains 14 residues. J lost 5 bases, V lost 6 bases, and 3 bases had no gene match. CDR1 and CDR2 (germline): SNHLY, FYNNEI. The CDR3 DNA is TGTGCCAGCAGGCCGACTAGCGGGGGGGAGACCCAGTACTTC. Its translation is CASRPTSGGETQYF.

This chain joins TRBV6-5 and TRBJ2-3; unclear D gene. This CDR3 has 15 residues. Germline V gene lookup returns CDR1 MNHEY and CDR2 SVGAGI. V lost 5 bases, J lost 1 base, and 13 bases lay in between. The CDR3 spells CASSLTSPRTDTQYF. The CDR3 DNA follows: TGTGCCAGCAGTCTGACAAGCCCCCGCACAGATACGCAGTATTTT.

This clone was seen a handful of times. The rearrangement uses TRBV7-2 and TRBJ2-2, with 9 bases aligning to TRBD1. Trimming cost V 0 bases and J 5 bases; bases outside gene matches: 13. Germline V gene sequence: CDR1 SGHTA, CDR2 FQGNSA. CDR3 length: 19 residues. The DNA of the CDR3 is TGTGCCAGCAGCTTAGCAATCGGGGACAGGGAGAGGGATACCGGGGAGCTGTTTTTT. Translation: CASSLAIGDRERDTGELFF.

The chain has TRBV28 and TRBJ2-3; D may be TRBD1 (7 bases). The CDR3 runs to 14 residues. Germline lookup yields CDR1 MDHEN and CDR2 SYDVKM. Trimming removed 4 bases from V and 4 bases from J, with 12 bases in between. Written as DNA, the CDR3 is TGTGCCAGCAGTTACCGGGGGACAGCAGATACGCAGTATTTT. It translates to CASSYRGTADTQYF.

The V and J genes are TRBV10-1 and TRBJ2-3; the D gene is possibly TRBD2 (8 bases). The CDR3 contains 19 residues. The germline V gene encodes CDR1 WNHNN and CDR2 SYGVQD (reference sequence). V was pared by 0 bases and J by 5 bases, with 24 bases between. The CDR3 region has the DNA TGCGCCAGCAGTGAGTCAAGCGGGAGATATGGAGGGGGCGGAGATACGCAGTATTTT. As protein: CASSESSGRYGGGGDTQYF.

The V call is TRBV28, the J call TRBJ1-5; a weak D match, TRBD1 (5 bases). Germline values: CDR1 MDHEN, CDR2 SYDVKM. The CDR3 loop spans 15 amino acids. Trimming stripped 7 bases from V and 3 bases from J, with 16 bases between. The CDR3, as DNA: TGTGCCAGCACTCAGCCGGGGGAGCCCAATCAGCCCCAGCATTTT. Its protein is CASTQPGEPNQPQHF.

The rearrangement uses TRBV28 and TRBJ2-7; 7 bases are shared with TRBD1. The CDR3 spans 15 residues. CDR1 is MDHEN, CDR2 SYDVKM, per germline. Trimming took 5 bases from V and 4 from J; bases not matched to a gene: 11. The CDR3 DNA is TGTGCCAGCAGTACGACAGGGACGCCTCCTTACGAGCAGTACTTC. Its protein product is CASSTTGTPPYEQYF.